These 8 T cell receptor beta chains were all obtained from the same sample, sequenced in a study of shared clonotypes between healthy human individuals. Only in-frame clones appear in the TCRdb table, and some are missing; sequencing was by immunoSEQ multiplex PCR. This table has over 2 million clones, 85% to 95% appearing once. Sequenced sample: naive CD4+ T cells sorted from blood. Subset given: CD45RA+ positively selected. The receptor source for this set is a man aged 18 to 30 in good health.

Note on this clone: The same CDR3 is also encoded by other DNA sequences in this sample. V gene TRBV5-1 combines with J gene TRBJ1-6; tentatively, D is TRBD1 (5 bases). Between the trimmed V and J ends, which lost 0 bases and 4 bases, there was a span of 8 bases. This CDR3 has 15 amino acids. Per germline, CDR1 SGHRS and CDR2 YFSETQ. CDR3 residues: CASSLDGQYNSPLHF. DNA of the CDR3: TGCGCCAGCAGCTTGGACGGACAATATAATTCACCCCTCCACTTT.

This chain links TRBV7-9 with TRBJ2-1, with TRBD2 identical over 10 bases. The CDR3 is 15 residues long. Germline V gives CDR1 SEHNR, CDR2 FQNEAQ (reference sequence). V dropped 3 bases and J dropped 8; count of bases not matched to a gene: 7. The CDR3 bases are TGTGCCAGCAGCTTGGGAGCGGGAGGGCTTTATGAGCAGTTCTTC. Encoded protein: CASSLGAGGLYEQFF.

The chain couples TRBV6-5 to TRBJ2-5; possible D gene TRBD2, 7 bases. In germline, CDR1 is MNHEY, CDR2 SVGAGI. The CDR3 length is 14 residues. Trimming cost V 2 bases and J 2 bases, with 9 bases left between them. CDR3 DNA sequence: TGTGCCAGCAGTTACCGGGGGGCACAAGAGACCCAGTACTTC. Translated, it gives CASSYRGAQETQYF.

This sequence joins TRBV10-2 and TRBJ1-1, with 8 positions matching TRBD1. This CDR3 region has 14 residues. Germline lookup yields CDR1 WSHSY and CDR2 SAAADI. With 7 bases clipped from V and 6 bases from J, the junction kept 10 bases outside the gene matches. DNA of the CDR3: TGCGCCAGCACTTTGGGACAGGTGCGATCTGAAGCTTTCTTT. This translates into CASTLGQVRSEAFF.

This sequence joins TRBV18 and TRBJ2-4, with 10 bases lining up with TRBD2. The CDR3 consists of 22 residues. The junction had 17 bases not matched to a gene; V was cut back by 0 bases and J by 0 bases. The germline gives CDR1 KGHSH, CDR2 LQKENI. The CDR3 DNA follows: TGTGCCAGCTCACCACCGCCATTGGGTACTAGCGGGAAATCCCTAGCCAAAAACATTCAGTACTTC. Its protein product is CASSPPPLGTSGKSLAKNIQYF.

The V and J genes are TRBV25-1 and TRBJ1-1, with D possibly TRBD1 on 5 matching bases. The CDR3 has 14 amino acids. V was pared by 6 bases and J by 0 bases, with 11 bases between. Germline lookup yields CDR1 MGHDK and CDR2 SYGVNS. The CDR3 region has the DNA TGTGCCAGCAGACTTAGGGGCGTGAACACTGAAGCTTTCTTT. It codes for CASRLRGVNTEAFF. The full variable domain, rest sourced from reference TRBV25-1 and TRBJ1-1, is EADIYQTPRYLVIGTGKKITLECSQTMGHDKMYWYQQDPGMELHLIHYSYGVNSTEKGDLSSESTVSRIRTEHFPLTLESARPSHTSQYLCASRLRGVNTEAFFGQGTRLTVV.

This clone was found once. The rearrangement uses TRBV19 and TRBJ1-2; possible D gene TRBD1, 5 bases. Trimming stripped 5 bases from V and 3 bases from J, with 16 bases between. This CDR3 region has 15 residues. CDR1 is LNHDA, CDR2 SQIVND, per germline (reference sequence). The CDR3 sequence is CASSGESLGDYGYTF. CDR3 nucleotide sequence: TGTGCCAGTAGTGGTGAGTCCTTAGGGGACTATGGCTACACCTTC. The whole variable domain, remainder taken from reference TRBV19 and TRBJ1-2, is DGGITQSPKYLFRKEGQNVTLSCEQNLNHDAMYWYRQDPGQGLRLIYYSQIVNDFQKGDIAEGYSVSREKKESFPLTVTSAQKNPTAFYLCASSGESLGDYGYTFGSGTRLTVV.

The chain couples TRBV19 to TRBJ2-7; perhaps TRBD1 as D (5 bases). CDR1 LNHDA and CDR2 SQIVND come from the germline V gene (reference sequence). The CDR3 covers 14 residues. V lost 3 bases, J lost 4 bases, and 13 bases lay in between. The CDR3 region is CASSIQTDRYEQYF. The CDR3 region has the DNA TGTGCCAGTAGTATCCAAACCGACAGATACGAGCAGTACTTC.